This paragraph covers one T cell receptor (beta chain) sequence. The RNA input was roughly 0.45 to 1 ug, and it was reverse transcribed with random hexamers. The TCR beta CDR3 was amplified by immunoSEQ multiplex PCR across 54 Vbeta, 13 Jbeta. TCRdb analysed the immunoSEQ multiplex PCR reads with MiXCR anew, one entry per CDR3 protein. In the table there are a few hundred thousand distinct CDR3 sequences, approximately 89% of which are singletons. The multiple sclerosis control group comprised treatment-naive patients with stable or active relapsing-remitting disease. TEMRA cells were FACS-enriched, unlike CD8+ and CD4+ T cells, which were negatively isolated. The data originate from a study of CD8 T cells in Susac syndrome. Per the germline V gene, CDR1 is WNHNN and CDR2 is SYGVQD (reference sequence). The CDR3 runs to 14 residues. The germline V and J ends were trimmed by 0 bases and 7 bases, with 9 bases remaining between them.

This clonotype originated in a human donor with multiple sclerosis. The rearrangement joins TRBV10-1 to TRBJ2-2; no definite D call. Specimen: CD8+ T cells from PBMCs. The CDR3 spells CASSESLSSGELFF. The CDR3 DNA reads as TGCGCCAGCAGTGAGTCACTCTCTAGCGGGGAGCTGTTTTTT.